This is a list of T cell receptor beta chains from one sample in a study of shared clonotypes between healthy human individuals. Sequenced by immunoSEQ multiplex PCR; TCRdb stores in-frame clones only, minus some. This sample has about 1 million clones; 60% to 80% occur once, and the top ten carry roughly 1.5%. Sequences were obtained from memory CD4+ T cells sorted from blood. The receptors originated from a man aged 18 to 35 in good health. CDR3s include the opening cysteine and the closing phenylalanine or tryptophan. Fields, in order: V gene, J gene, clone size, D gene, CDR3 protein, CDR3 DNA. A D gene is named only where the DNA matches it firmly. Size values are once, few and many counts, or a class for expanded clones, and some rows have none.

V gene: TRBV7-2
J gene: TRBJ1-1
clone size: -
D gene: -
CDR3 protein: CASSLLGVGTEAFF
CDR3 DNA: TGTGCCAGCAGCTTACTAGGGGTGGGCACTGAAGCTTTCTTT

V gene: TRBV5-1
J gene: TRBJ2-1
clone size: few
D gene: -
CDR3 protein: CASSLFSNPYNEQFF
CDR3 DNA: TGCGCCAGCAGCTTGTTTAGCAACCCCTACAATGAGCAGTTCTTC

V gene: TRBV11-2
J gene: TRBJ2-5
clone size: once
D gene: TRBD2
CDR3 protein: CASSLGTSGGETQYF
CDR3 DNA: TGTGCCAGCAGCTTAGGGACTAGCGGGGGAGAGACCCAGTACTTC

V gene: TRBV7-2
J gene: TRBJ1-5
clone size: -
D gene: TRBD1
CDR3 protein: CASSSKQGQPQHF
CDR3 DNA: TGTGCCAGCAGCTCGAAACAGGGGCAGCCCCAGCATTTT

V gene: TRBV30
J gene: TRBJ2-7
clone size: once
D gene: -
CDR3 protein: CAWSLLAPYEQYF
CDR3 DNA: TGTGCCTGGAGTCTACTAGCCCCCTACGAGCAGTACTTC

V gene: TRBV7-6
J gene: TRBJ2-5
clone size: -
D gene: -
CDR3 protein: CASSLVDRYWETQYF
CDR3 DNA: TGTGCCAGCAGCTTAGTTGATCGGTATTGGGAGACCCAGTACTTC

V gene: TRBV29-1
J gene: TRBJ1-5
clone size: -
D gene: -
CDR3 protein: CSVEVGQYSNQPQHF
CDR3 DNA: TGCAGCGTTGAAGTAGGTCAGTATAGCAATCAGCCCCAGCATTTT

V gene: TRBV29-1
J gene: TRBJ2-1
clone size: many
D gene: -
CDR3 protein: CSVEEVGGREQFF
CDR3 DNA: TGCAGCGTTGAAGAAGTTGGGGGGAGGGAGCAGTTCTTC

V gene: TRBV28
J gene: TRBJ1-2
clone size: -
D gene: TRBD1
CDR3 protein: CASITGQGSYGYTF
CDR3 DNA: TGTGCCAGCATCACGGGACAGGGAAGTTATGGCTACACCTTC

V gene: TRBV6-4
J gene: TRBJ2-1
clone size: once
D gene: TRBD2
CDR3 protein: CASTRGTSVSSYNEQFF
CDR3 DNA: TGTGCCAGCACCCGAGGTACTAGCGTCTCGTCCTACAATGAGCAGTTCTTC

V gene: TRBV30
J gene: TRBJ2-1
clone size: -
D gene: -
CDR3 protein: CAWSVGRASSYNEQFF
CDR3 DNA: TGTGCCTGGAGTGTAGGGAGAGCAAGCTCCTACAATGAGCAGTTCTTC

V gene: TRBV6-1
J gene: TRBJ1-2
clone size: -
D gene: -
CDR3 protein: CATSPGMYGYTF
CDR3 DNA: TGTGCCACCTCACCTGGGATGTATGGCTACACCTTC

V gene: TRBV10-3
J gene: TRBJ1-5
clone size: -
D gene: TRBD1
CDR3 protein: CATQTGGNQPQHF
CDR3 DNA: TGTGCCACACAAACAGGGGGCAATCAGCCCCAGCATTTT

V gene: TRBV10-2
J gene: TRBJ1-4
clone size: -
D gene: -
CDR3 protein: CASSGAGRATNEKLFF
CDR3 DNA: TGCGCCAGCAGTGGAGCAGGGAGGGCAACTAATGAAAAACTGTTTTTT

V gene: TRBV7-3
J gene: TRBJ2-1
clone size: -
D gene: TRBD1
CDR3 protein: CASSPQGQSYNEQFF
CDR3 DNA: TGTGCCAGCAGCCCTCAGGGACAGAGCTACAATGAGCAGTTCTTC

V gene: TRBV30
J gene: TRBJ2-7
clone size: -
D gene: -
CDR3 protein: CAWDTVRWGTYEQYF
CDR3 DNA: TGTGCCTGGGACACTGTTCGTTGGGGGACCTACGAGCAGTACTTC

V gene: TRBV28
J gene: TRBJ2-1
clone size: -
D gene: -
CDR3 protein: CASSFGGGGSYNEQFF
CDR3 DNA: TGTGCCAGCAGTTTTGGAGGGGGGGGATCGTACAATGAGCAGTTCTTC

V gene: TRBV5-1
J gene: TRBJ2-2
clone size: -
D gene: -
CDR3 protein: CASRGASNTGELFF
CDR3 DNA: TGCGCCAGCAGGGGGGCTTCGAACACCGGGGAGCTGTTTTTT

V gene: TRBV12-5
J gene: TRBJ1-2
clone size: -
D gene: -
CDR3 protein: CASGLSTNYGYTF
CDR3 DNA: TGTGCTAGTGGTTTGAGTACTAACTATGGCTACACCTTC

V gene: TRBV6-5
J gene: TRBJ2-7
clone size: -
D gene: TRBD2
CDR3 protein: CASSPTSGGYEQYF
CDR3 DNA: TGTGCCAGCAGCCCCACGAGCGGGGGCTACGAGCAGTACTTC

V gene: TRBV4-1
J gene: TRBJ2-7
clone size: -
D gene: TRBD2
CDR3 protein: CASSQDQFGLAGFYEQYF
CDR3 DNA: TGCGCCAGCAGCCAAGACCAGTTCGGACTAGCGGGCTTCTACGAGCAGTACTTC

V gene: TRBV7-2
J gene: TRBJ1-2
clone size: -
D gene: -
CDR3 protein: CASSSTAGTNYGYTF
CDR3 DNA: TGTGCCAGCAGCTCGACAGCCGGCACTAACTATGGCTACACCTTC

V gene: TRBV19
J gene: TRBJ1-4
clone size: -
D gene: -
CDR3 protein: CASRPLPNSRRNEKLFF
CDR3 DNA: TGTGCCAGTAGACCTCTCCCCAACTCCAGGAGAAATGAAAAACTGTTTTTT

V gene: TRBV11-3
J gene: TRBJ2-6
clone size: -
D gene: -
CDR3 protein: CASSLVGGSGANVLTF
CDR3 DNA: TGTGCCAGCAGCTTAGTCGGTGGATCTGGGGCCAACGTCCTGACTTTC

V gene: TRBV10-3
J gene: TRBJ1-3
clone size: -
D gene: TRBD1
CDR3 protein: CAISGGDSFLSGNTIYF
CDR3 DNA: TGTGCCATCAGTGGTGGGGACAGCTTCTTGTCTGGAAACACCATATATTTT

V gene: TRBV19
J gene: TRBJ1-5
clone size: -
D gene: TRBD1
CDR3 protein: CASNPQGIGQPQHF
CDR3 DNA: TGTGCCAGTAACCCACAGGGGATCGGTCAGCCCCAGCATTTT

V gene: TRBV30
J gene: TRBJ2-5
clone size: -
D gene: -
CDR3 protein: CAWRAGGPVETQYF
CDR3 DNA: TGTGCCTGGAGAGCGGGTGGGCCCGTGGAGACCCAGTACTTC

V gene: TRBV19
J gene: TRBJ2-5
clone size: -
D gene: -
CDR3 protein: CASSIGNRDQETQYF
CDR3 DNA: TGTGCCAGTAGTATAGGTAACAGGGACCAAGAGACCCAGTACTTC

V gene: TRBV5-1
J gene: TRBJ2-7
clone size: -
D gene: -
CDR3 protein: CASSFWDMGAGEQYF
CDR3 DNA: TGCGCCAGCAGCTTCTGGGACATGGGGGCGGGTGAGCAGTACTTC

V gene: TRBV6-6
J gene: TRBJ2-1
clone size: -
D gene: TRBD1
CDR3 protein: CASSYWTGRYNEQFF
CDR3 DNA: TGTGCCAGCAGTTACTGGACAGGGCGGTACAATGAGCAGTTCTTC

V gene: TRBV19
J gene: TRBJ2-7
clone size: -
D gene: -
CDR3 protein: CASSPYDSRSYEQYF
CDR3 DNA: TGTGCCAGTAGTCCCTACGACAGCCGCTCCTACGAGCAGTACTTC

V gene: TRBV5-4
J gene: TRBJ2-2
clone size: -
D gene: -
CDR3 protein: CASSGGNTGELFF
CDR3 DNA: TGTGCCAGCAGCGGGGGGAACACCGGGGAGCTGTTTTTT

V gene: TRBV2
J gene: TRBJ2-3
clone size: -
D gene: -
CDR3 protein: CASSERTTYF
CDR3 DNA: TGTGCCAGCAGTGAGAGGACTACGTATTTT

V gene: TRBV18
J gene: TRBJ1-2
clone size: -
D gene: TRBD1
CDR3 protein: CASSPPAFSGGAHGYTF
CDR3 DNA: TGTGCCAGCTCACCACCCGCTTTCTCAGGGGGCGCCCATGGCTACACCTTC

V gene: TRBV28
J gene: TRBJ1-2
clone size: once
D gene: TRBD1
CDR3 protein: CASSLGGDRGHGYTF
CDR3 DNA: TGTGCCAGCAGTTTAGGGGGGGACAGGGGCCATGGCTACACCTTC

V gene: TRBV29-1
J gene: TRBJ2-5
clone size: -
D gene: -
CDR3 protein: CSVGYGAPSETQYF
CDR3 DNA: TGCAGCGTTGGCTACGGGGCCCCCTCAGAGACCCAGTACTTC

V gene: TRBV5-1
J gene: TRBJ1-3
clone size: once
D gene: -
CDR3 protein: CASMAGGPTGNTIYF
CDR3 DNA: TGCGCCAGCATGGCGGGGGGACCAACTGGAAACACCATATATTTT

V gene: TRBV6-1
J gene: TRBJ2-3
clone size: -
D gene: TRBD2
CDR3 protein: CARNSSGGAADTQYF
CDR3 DNA: TGTGCCAGAAACTCTAGCGGGGGGGCTGCAGATACGCAGTATTTT

V gene: TRBV7-6
J gene: TRBJ2-1
clone size: -
D gene: -
CDR3 protein: CASSLGGGLREQFF
CDR3 DNA: TGTGCCAGCAGCTTAGGTGGGGGTCTGCGGGAGCAGTTCTTC